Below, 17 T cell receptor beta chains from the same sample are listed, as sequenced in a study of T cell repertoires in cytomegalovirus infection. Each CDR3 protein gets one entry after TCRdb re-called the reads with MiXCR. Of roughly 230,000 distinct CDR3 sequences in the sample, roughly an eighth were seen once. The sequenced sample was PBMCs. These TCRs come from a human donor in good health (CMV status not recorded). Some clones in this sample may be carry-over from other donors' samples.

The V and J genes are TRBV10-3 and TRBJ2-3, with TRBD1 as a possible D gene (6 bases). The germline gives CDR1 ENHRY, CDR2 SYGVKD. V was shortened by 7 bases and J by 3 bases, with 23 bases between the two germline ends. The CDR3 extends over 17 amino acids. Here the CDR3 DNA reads TGTGCCATCACTCCCAGGAAATTAGGTCAGGGGACAGATACGCAGTATTTT. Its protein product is CAITPRKLGQGTDTQYF.

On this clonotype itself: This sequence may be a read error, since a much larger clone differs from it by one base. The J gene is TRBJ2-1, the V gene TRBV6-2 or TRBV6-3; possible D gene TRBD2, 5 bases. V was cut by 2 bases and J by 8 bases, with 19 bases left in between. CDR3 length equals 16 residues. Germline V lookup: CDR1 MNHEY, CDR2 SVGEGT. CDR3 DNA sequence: TGTGCCAGCAGTTACAGGTGGGCGGGTAAAAGGGATGAGCAGTTCTTC. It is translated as CASSYRWAGKRDEQFF.

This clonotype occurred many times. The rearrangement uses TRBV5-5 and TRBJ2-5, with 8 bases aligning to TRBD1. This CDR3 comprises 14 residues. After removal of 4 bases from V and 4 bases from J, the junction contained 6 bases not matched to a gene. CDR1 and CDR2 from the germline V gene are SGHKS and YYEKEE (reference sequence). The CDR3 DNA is TGTGCCAGCAGCCGCGACAGGGGCGGAGAGACCCAGTACTTC. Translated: CASSRDRGGETQYF.

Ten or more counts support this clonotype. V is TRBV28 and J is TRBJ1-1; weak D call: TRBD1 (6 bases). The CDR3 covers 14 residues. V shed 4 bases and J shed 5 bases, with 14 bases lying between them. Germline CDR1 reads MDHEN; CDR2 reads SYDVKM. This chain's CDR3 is CASSYGGGRTEAFF. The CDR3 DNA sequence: TGTGCCAGCAGTTATGGGGGCGGAAGGACTGAAGCTTTCTTT.

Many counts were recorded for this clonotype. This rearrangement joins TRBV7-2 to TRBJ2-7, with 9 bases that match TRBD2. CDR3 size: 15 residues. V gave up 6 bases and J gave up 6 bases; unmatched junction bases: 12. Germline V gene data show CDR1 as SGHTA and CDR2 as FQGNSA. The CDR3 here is CASRGIAGVSREQYF. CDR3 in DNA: TGTGCCAGCAGAGGTATAGCGGGAGTGTCACGCGAGCAGTACTTC.

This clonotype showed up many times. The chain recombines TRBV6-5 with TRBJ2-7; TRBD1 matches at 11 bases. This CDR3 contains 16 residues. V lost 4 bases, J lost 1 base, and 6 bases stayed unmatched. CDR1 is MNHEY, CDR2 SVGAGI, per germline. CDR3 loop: CASSSGTGGPSYEQYF. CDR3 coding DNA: TGTGCCAGCAGTTCCGGGACAGGGGGTCCATCCTACGAGCAGTACTTC.

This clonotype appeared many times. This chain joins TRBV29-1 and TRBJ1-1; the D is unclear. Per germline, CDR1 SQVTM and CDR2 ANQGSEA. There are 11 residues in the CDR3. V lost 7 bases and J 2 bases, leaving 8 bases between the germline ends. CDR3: CSAGANTEAFF. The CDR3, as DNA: TGCAGCGCTGGAGCCAACACTGAAGCTTTCTTT.

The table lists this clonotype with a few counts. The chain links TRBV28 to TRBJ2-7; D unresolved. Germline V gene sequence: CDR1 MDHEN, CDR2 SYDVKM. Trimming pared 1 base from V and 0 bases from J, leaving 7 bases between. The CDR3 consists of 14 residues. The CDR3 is CASSLLLDSYEQYF. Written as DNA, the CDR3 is TGTGCCAGCAGTTTATTACTCGACTCCTACGAGCAGTACTTC.

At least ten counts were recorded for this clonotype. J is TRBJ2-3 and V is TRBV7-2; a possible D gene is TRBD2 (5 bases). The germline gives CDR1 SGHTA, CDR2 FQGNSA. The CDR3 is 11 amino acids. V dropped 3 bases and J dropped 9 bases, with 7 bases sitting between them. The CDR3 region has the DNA TGTGCCAGCAGCTTGACTAAAACGCAGTATTTT. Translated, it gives CASSLTKTQYF.

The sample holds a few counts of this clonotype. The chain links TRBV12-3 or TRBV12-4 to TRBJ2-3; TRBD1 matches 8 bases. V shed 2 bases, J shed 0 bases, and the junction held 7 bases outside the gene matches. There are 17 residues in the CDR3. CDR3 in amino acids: CASSLKGQETSTDTQYF. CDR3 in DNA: TGTGCCAGCAGTTTAAAGGGACAGGAAACTAGCACAGATACGCAGTATTTT.

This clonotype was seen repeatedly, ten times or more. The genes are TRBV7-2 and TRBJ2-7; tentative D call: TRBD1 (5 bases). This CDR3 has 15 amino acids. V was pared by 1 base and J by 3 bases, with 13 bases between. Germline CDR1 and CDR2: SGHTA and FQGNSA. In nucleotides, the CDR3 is TGTGCCAGCAGCTTAGAGGTTCAGGGTATCTACGAGCAGTACTTC. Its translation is CASSLEVQGIYEQYF.

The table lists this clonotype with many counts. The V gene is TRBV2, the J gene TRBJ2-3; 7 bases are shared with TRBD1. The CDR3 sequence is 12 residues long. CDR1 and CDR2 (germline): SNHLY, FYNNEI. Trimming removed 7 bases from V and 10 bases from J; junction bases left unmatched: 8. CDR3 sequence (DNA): TGTGCCAGCACCTTGACAGGGTTTGCGCAGTATTTT. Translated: CASTLTGFAQYF.

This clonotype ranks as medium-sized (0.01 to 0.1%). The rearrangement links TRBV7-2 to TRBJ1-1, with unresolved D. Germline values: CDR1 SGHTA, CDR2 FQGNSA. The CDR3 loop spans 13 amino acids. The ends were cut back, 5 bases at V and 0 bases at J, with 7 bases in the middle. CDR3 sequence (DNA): TGTGCCAGCAGCCGTAACATGAACACTGAAGCTTTCTTT. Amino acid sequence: CASSRNMNTEAFF. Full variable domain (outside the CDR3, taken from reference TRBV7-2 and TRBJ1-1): GAGVSQSPSNKVTEKGKDVELRCDPISGHTALYWYRQSLGQGLEFLIYFQGNSAPDKSGLPSDRFSAERTGGSVSTLTIQRTQQEDSAVYLCASSRNMNTEAFFGQGTRLTVV.

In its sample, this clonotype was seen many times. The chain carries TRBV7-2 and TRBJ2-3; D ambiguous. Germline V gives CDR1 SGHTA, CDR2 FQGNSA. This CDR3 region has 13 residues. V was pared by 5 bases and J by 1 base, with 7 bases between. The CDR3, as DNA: TGTGCCAGCAGCGTTGGCGGCACAGATACGCAGTATTTT. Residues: CASSVGGTDTQYF.

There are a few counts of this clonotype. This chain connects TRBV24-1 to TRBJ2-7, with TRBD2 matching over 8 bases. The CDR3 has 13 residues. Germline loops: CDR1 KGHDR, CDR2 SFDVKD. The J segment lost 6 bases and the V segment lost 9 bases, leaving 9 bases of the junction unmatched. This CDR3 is CATSQRGTVEQYF. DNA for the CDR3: TGTGCCACCTCTCAGCGGGGGACGGTCGAGCAGTACTTC.

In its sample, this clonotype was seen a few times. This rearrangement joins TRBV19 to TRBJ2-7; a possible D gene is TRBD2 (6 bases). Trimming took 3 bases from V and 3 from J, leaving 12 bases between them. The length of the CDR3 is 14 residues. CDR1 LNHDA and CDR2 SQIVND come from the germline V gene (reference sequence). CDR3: CASSMRGVNYEQYF. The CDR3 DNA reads TGTGCCAGTAGTATGCGCGGGGTTAACTACGAGCAGTACTTC.

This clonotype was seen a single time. The CDR3 sequence is CATSDPLGEQYF. DNA of the CDR3: TGTGCCACCAGTGACCCCCTGGGCGAGCAGTACTTC. This chain uses TRBV24-1 with TRBJ2-7; no reliable D call. The CDR3 sequence is 12 residues long. The V end was cut by 4 bases, the J end by 6 bases, with 9 bases between. Germline loops: CDR1 KGHDR, CDR2 SFDVKD.